Listed here are 22 T cell receptor beta chains from one sample, sequenced in a study of shared clonotypes between healthy human individuals (TCRdb year 2020). For the CD8 naive samples, CD45RO-negative cells were positively selected for CCR7, yielding a CD45RA+CCR7+ population from which TemRA cells were excluded. The method behind the library was the immunoSEQ multiplex PCR assay. Sourced from immuneACCESS, this table was stored by TCRdb with only in-frame sequences that have V and J called. A share of the clones is absent; for the studies checked, an unresolved V gene accounts for under half, and the remainder has no known explanation. The table for this sample lists more than 2 million clones; about 95% of them were counted only once. The ten largest clonotypes hold roughly 1% of the sample. Sequenced input: naive CD8+ T cells sorted from blood. In the paper's terms, the cell subset or site label means: CD45RA+CCR7+. These receptors were taken from a man younger than 30 in good health.

The gene calls are TRBV10-1 and TRBJ1-3; D possibly corresponds to TRBD1 (6 bases). The CDR3 is 17 residues long. Germline assignment: CDR1 WNHNN and CDR2 SYGVQD (reference sequence). The V and J ends lost 7 bases and 0 bases respectively, with 19 bases between them. CDR3 residues: CASKSDSSRGSGNTIYF. DNA for the CDR3: TGCGCCAGCAAGTCGGACTCATCCAGGGGCTCTGGAAACACCATATATTTT.

This chain connects TRBV30 to TRBJ1-1; D is unclear. Trimming removed 0 bases from V and 5 bases from J, with 19 bases in between. Germline V gives CDR1 GTSNPN, CDR2 SVGIG (reference sequence). The CDR3 is 16 amino acids. The CDR3 loop reads CAWSVIPDWRGTEAFF. In DNA form, the CDR3 reads TGTGCCTGGAGTGTAATCCCCGACTGGCGAGGGACTGAAGCTTTCTTT. Full variable domain (rest looked up from reference TRBV30 and TRBJ1-1): SQTIHQWPATLVQPVGSPLSLECTVEGTSNPNLYWYRQAAGRGLQLLFYSVGIGQISSEVPQNLSASRPQDRQFILSSKKLLLSDSGFYLCAWSVIPDWRGTEAFFGQGTRLTVV.

V and J are TRBV30 and TRBJ2-5; TRBD2 might be the D (6 bases). From germline, CDR1 is GTSNPN and CDR2 SVGIG (reference sequence). CDR3 size: 11 residues. Trimming stripped 1 base from V and 12 bases from J, with 12 bases between. Here the CDR3 reads CAWSEGLREYF. The CDR3 DNA reads TGTGCCTGGAGTGAGGGACTTCGGGAGTACTTC.

The CDR3 DNA is TGTGCCAGCAGCCAAGATTGGGGGACTAGCGGATACGAGCAGTACTTC. As protein: CASSQDWGTSGYEQYF. V usage is TRBV14 and J usage is TRBJ2-7, with 11 bases fitting TRBD2. This CDR3 comprises 16 residues. The J segment lost 4 bases and the V segment lost 0 bases, leaving 5 bases of the junction unmatched. Looked up from germline, CDR1 is SGHDN and CDR2 is FVKESK.

V is TRBV7-9 and J is TRBJ2-7; 8 positions agree with TRBD1. Per germline, CDR1 SEHNR and CDR2 FQNEAQ (reference sequence). CDR3 length: 14 amino acids. After removal of 6 bases from V and 4 bases from J, the junction contained 8 bases not matched to a gene. CDR3 region: CASRPGDRSYEQYF. As DNA, the CDR3 is TGTGCCAGCAGGCCCGGGGACAGGAGTTACGAGCAGTACTTC. The whole variable domain, remainder taken from reference TRBV7-9 and TRBJ2-7, is DTGVSQNPRHKITKRGQNVTFRCDPISEHNRLYWYRQTLGQGPEFLTYFQNEAQLEKSRLLSDRFSAERPKGSFSTLEIQRTEQGDSAMYLCASRPGDRSYEQYFGPGTRLTVT.

V is TRBV5-4 and J is TRBJ1-3, with no clear D. V was pared by 0 bases and J by 4 bases, with 5 bases between. The CDR3 loop spans 13 amino acids. Germline values: CDR1 SGHNT, CDR2 YYREEE (reference sequence). The CDR3 sequence: CASSLVGGNTIYF. CDR3 DNA: TGTGCCAGCAGCTTGGTTGGCGGAAACACCATATATTTT. Together with reference TRBV5-4 and TRBJ1-3, the CDR3 gives the full variable domain: ETGVTQSPTHLIKTRGQQVTLRCSSQSGHNTVSWYQQALGQGPQFIFQYYREEENGRGNFPPRFSGLQFPNYSSELNVNALELDDSALYLCASSLVGGNTIYFGEGSWLTVV.

The table lists this clone with a count of one. The V call is TRBV11-2, the J call TRBJ2-3; tentative D call: TRBD2 (7 bases). This CDR3 contains 16 residues. The germline V and J ends were trimmed by 5 bases and 4 bases, with 19 bases remaining between them. Germline-derived CDR1 and CDR2 are SGHAT and FQNNGV. The CDR3 region is CASSTGTTKGSDTQYF. The CDR3 coding sequence is TGTGCCAGCAGCACAGGGACTACCAAAGGCTCAGATACGCAGTATTTT.

This rearrangement joins TRBV4-1 to TRBJ2-5; D unresolved. Germline CDR1 is MGHRA and CDR2 is YSYEKL. V was pared by 0 bases and J by 5 bases, with 10 bases between. The length of the CDR3 is 14 residues. The CDR3 region is CASSQEGVEETQYF. DNA of the CDR3: TGCGCCAGCAGCCAAGAAGGAGTGGAGGAGACCCAGTACTTC.

The chain joins TRBV7-8 to TRBJ2-1; 9 bases fit TRBD2. The junction had 8 bases not matched to a gene; V was cut back by 1 base and J by 10 bases. There are 15 residues in the CDR3. Germline values: CDR1 SGHVS, CDR2 FQNEAQ. The CDR3 region is CASSLGAAGGPEQFF. The CDR3 DNA follows: TGTGCCAGCAGCTTAGGTGCGGCGGGGGGGCCAGAGCAGTTCTTC.

The J gene is TRBJ1-1, the V gene TRBV5-4; D gene uncertain. The germline V gene encodes CDR1 SGHNT and CDR2 YYREEE (reference sequence). This CDR3 contains 13 residues. Trimming took off 0 bases at V and 1 base at J, with 4 bases between the two ends. CDR3 sequence: CASSLDENTEAFF. In DNA, the CDR3 is TGTGCCAGCAGCTTGGATGAGAACACTGAAGCTTTCTTT. Full variable domain (missing parts from reference TRBV5-4 and TRBJ1-1): ETGVTQSPTHLIKTRGQQVTLRCSSQSGHNTVSWYQQALGQGPQFIFQYYREEENGRGNFPPRFSGLQFPNYSSELNVNALELDDSALYLCASSLDENTEAFFGQGTRLTVV.

V is TRBV28 and J is TRBJ1-4, with TRBD1 matching over 7 bases. The V gene end was trimmed by 6 bases and the J gene end by 5 bases; junction bases not matched to a gene: 9. CDR1 and CDR2 (germline): MDHEN, SYDVKM. The CDR3 covers 15 residues. CDR3 in DNA: TGTGCCAGCAGAGTACCGGGACAGAACAATGAAAAACTGTTTTTT. It translates to CASRVPGQNNEKLFF.

V gene TRBV7-9 combines with J gene TRBJ1-2, with a possible D match to TRBD1 (5 bases). CDR3 length equals 16 residues. Germline lookup yields CDR1 SEHNR and CDR2 FQNEAQ (reference sequence). The germline V and J ends were trimmed by 7 bases and 10 bases, with 28 bases remaining between them. Here the CDR3 DNA reads TGTGCCAGCATCGCTTGGCAGGGTAGTAACCCTTACGACTACACCTTC. Protein sequence: CASIAWQGSNPYDYTF.

This clone was detected only a few times. This sample includes further DNA sequences coding for the same CDR3. This chain uses TRBV13 with TRBJ2-2; TRBD1 is a possible D gene (6 bases). The length of the CDR3 is 13 residues. In germline, CDR1 is PRHDT, CDR2 FYEKMQ (reference sequence). V shed 3 bases and J shed 4 bases, with 6 bases lying between them. CDR3 sequence (DNA): TGTGCCAGCAGCTTGGGGGCCACCGGGGAGCTGTTTTTT. Protein product: CASSLGATGELFF.

The rearrangement joins TRBV5-1 to TRBJ2-2; D possibly matches TRBD1 or TRBD2 (5 bases each). The V and J ends lost 4 bases and 7 bases respectively, with 23 bases between them. The CDR3 runs 17 residues. Per the germline V gene, CDR1 is SGHRS and CDR2 is YFSETQ. The CDR3 spells CASSLGVGRRPNGELFF. CDR3 in DNA: TGCGCCAGCAGCCTGGGGGTCGGGCGGCGGCCCAACGGGGAGCTGTTTTTT.

The chain is built from TRBV18 and TRBJ2-1, with 11 bases fitting TRBD1. CDR1 and CDR2 (germline): KGHSH, LQKENI. V shed 1 base, J shed 8 bases, and the junction held 4 bases outside the gene matches. The CDR3 has 15 amino acids. In DNA, the CDR3 is TGTGCCAGCTCACCACGGACAGGGGGCAGGGATGAGCAGTTCTTC. Translation gives CASSPRTGGRDEQFF.

The rearrangement joins TRBV5-1 to TRBJ2-7; tentative D call: TRBD1 (6 bases). CDR3 length equals 15 residues. Trimming stripped 4 bases from V and 0 bases from J, with 14 bases between. Germline V CDR1 and CDR2: SGHRS, YFSETQ. As DNA, the CDR3 is TGCGCCAGCAGCCCCCGAGGGGGTAGCTCCTACGAGCAGTACTTC. It yields the protein CASSPRGGSSYEQYF.

J is TRBJ2-1 and V is TRBV6-6; D perhaps matches TRBD2 (7 bases). The CDR3 is made up of 15 amino acids. Trimming took 2 bases from V and 8 from J, leaving 16 bases between them. The V gene's germline CDR1 is MNHNY and CDR2 SVGAGI (reference sequence). Here the CDR3 reads CASSYATGGGYEQFF. CDR3 in DNA: TGTGCCAGCAGTTACGCGACGGGGGGCGGCTATGAGCAGTTCTTC.

The V gene is TRBV4-1, the J gene TRBJ2-3; 8 bases are shared with TRBD1. This CDR3 has 15 residues. The V gene's germline CDR1 is MGHRA and CDR2 YSYEKL. Trimming took 2 bases from V and 8 from J; bases not matched to a gene: 9. In DNA form, the CDR3 reads TGCGCCAGCAGCCAATATGGACAGGGAGTTGGTACGCAGTATTTT. It encodes CASSQYGQGVGTQYF.

The chain joins TRBV20-1 to TRBJ2-1; D is unclear. V lost 0 bases and J lost 10, with 7 bases in between. CDR3 length: 11 residues. The germline CDR1 and CDR2 sequences are DFQATT and SNEGSKA (reference sequence). DNA of the CDR3: TGCAGTGCTAGAGATATAGTGGAGCAGTTCTTC. It encodes CSARDIVEQFF.

The V call is TRBV5-1, the J call TRBJ2-7; no reliable D call. V gave up 0 bases and J gave up 2 bases, with 12 bases separating them. Per germline, CDR1 SGHRS and CDR2 YFSETQ. The CDR3 is 15 residues long. Here the CDR3 DNA reads TGCGCCAGCAGCTTGGCCGGCAGCTTGCCCTACGAGCAGTACTTC. It codes for CASSLAGSLPYEQYF. The full variable domain, its missing parts supplied by reference TRBV5-1 and TRBJ2-7, is KAGVTQTPRYLIKTRGQQVTLSCSPISGHRSVSWYQQTPGQGLQFLFEYFSETQRNKGNFPGRFSGRQFSNSRSEMNVSTLELGDSALYLCASSLAGSLPYEQYFGPGTRLTVT.

The chain has TRBV6-6 and TRBJ1-6; tentatively, D is TRBD1 (6 bases). Germline CDR1 MNHNY, CDR2 SVGAGI (reference sequence). CDR3 length equals 14 residues. The V end was cut by 6 bases, the J end by 3 bases, with 9 bases between. The CDR3 DNA reads TGTGCCAGCAGAGCAGGGGACTATAATTCACCCCTCCACTTT. Translating it yields CASRAGDYNSPLHF.

Note on this clone: Other DNA sequences of this sample code for an identical CDR3. The V and J genes are TRBV13 and TRBJ2-1, with 9 nucleotides matching TRBD1. The CDR3 spans 15 residues. Germline CDR1 and CDR2: PRHDT and FYEKMQ (reference sequence). J gave up 2 bases and V 5 bases, and 4 bases lay outside the gene matches. As DNA, the CDR3 is TGTGCCAGCAGCCCCGGGACAGGGACCTACAATGAGCAGTTCTTC. Translating gives CASSPGTGTYNEQFF.